The next 32 T cell receptor beta chains were all read from a single sample in a study of T cells in localized non-small cell lung cancer. Assay used: immunoSEQ multiplex PCR; TCRdb lists only in-frame clones, some missing. The repertoire consists of roughly 39,000 clones, with roughly 80% occurring once and the leading ten covering about 32%. The sample in question was PBMCs, obtained before any cancer treatment. These receptor sequences come from a woman aged 35-75 years with stage II squamous cell lung carcinoma.

The chain recombines TRBV7-9 with TRBJ1-1, with D possibly being TRBD1 (6 bases). CDR1 SEHNR and CDR2 FQNEAQ come from the germline V gene (reference sequence). Trimming shortened V by 2 bases and J by 7 bases, and 8 bases separated the two germline ends. CDR3 length equals 12 residues. The CDR3 DNA sequence: TGTGCCAGCAGCTTAATAGGGGGTGAAGCTTTCTTT. It codes for CASSLIGGEAFF.

The CDR3 loop is CASVSAGGGNQPQHF. The CDR3 DNA reads TGTGCCAGCGTTTCAGCAGGGGGAGGCAATCAGCCCCAGCATTTT. V and J are TRBV28 and TRBJ1-5; 7 positions match TRBD1. V gave up 8 bases and J gave up 2 bases; unmatched junction bases: 9. This CDR3 spans 15 amino acids. CDR1 is MDHEN and CDR2 is SYDVKM in the germline V gene. Supplemented by reference TRBV28 and TRBJ1-5, the full variable domain reads DVKVTQSSRYLVKRTGEKVFLECVQDMDHENMFWYRQDPGLGLRLIYFSYDVKMKEKGDIPEGYSVSREKKERFSLILESASTNQTSMYLCASVSAGGGNQPQHFGDGTRLSIL.

The J gene is TRBJ1-5, the V gene TRBV5-1, with D possibly TRBD1 on 5 matching bases. Germline values: CDR1 SGHRS, CDR2 YFSETQ. CDR3 size: 14 residues. V was pared by 0 bases and J by 8 bases, with 12 bases between. The CDR3 here is CASSLDFGDEPQHF. Written as DNA, the CDR3 is TGCGCCAGCAGCTTGGATTTCGGGGACGAGCCCCAGCATTTT.

V and J are TRBV5-1 and TRBJ2-1; 9 nucleotides align to TRBD2. The V gene end was trimmed by 4 bases and the J gene end by 8 bases; junction bases not matched to a gene: 10. The CDR3 has 15 residues. The V gene's germline CDR1 is SGHRS and CDR2 YFSETQ. CDR3 region: CASSPQAGGPDEQFF. CDR3 sequence (DNA): TGCGCCAGCAGCCCCCAGGCGGGAGGGCCCGATGAGCAGTTCTTC.

The chain couples TRBV5-6 to TRBJ1-2; a possible D gene is TRBD1 (5 bases). Trimming shortened V by 0 bases and J by 8 bases, and 11 bases separated the two germline ends. The CDR3 runs 13 residues. Germline lookup yields CDR1 SGHDT and CDR2 YYEEEE. In nucleotides, the CDR3 is TGTGCCAGCAGCTTGGGTTTAGGGGACGGCTACACCTTC. It codes for CASSLGLGDGYTF.

This chain joins TRBV6-1 and TRBJ1-6; D may be TRBD1 (6 bases). CDR3 size: 14 residues. V was shortened by 3 bases and J by 9 bases, with 12 bases between the two germline ends. Germline CDR1 MNHNS, CDR2 SASEGT. For the CDR3, the DNA is TGTGCCAGCAGTGATCAGGGGTTAATTTCACCCCTCCACTTT. Amino acid sequence: CASSDQGLISPLHF.

The V call is TRBV5-1, the J call TRBJ1-6; 11 positions agree with TRBD1. The germline V gene encodes CDR1 SGHRS and CDR2 YFSETQ. The CDR3 extends over 17 amino acids. Unmatched junction bases numbered 11, after V lost 3 bases and J lost 9 bases. The CDR3 DNA is TGCGCCAGCAGCTGGTCATCCGACGGGACAGGGGGTTCACCCCTCCACTTT. Residues: CASSWSSDGTGGSPLHF.

The CDR3 nucleotides are TGTGCCAGCAGCGGCTACGAGCAGTACTTC. Translating gives CASSGYEQYF. V and J are TRBV7-9 and TRBJ2-7, with D unresolved. Germline V gives CDR1 SEHNR, CDR2 FQNEAQ (reference sequence). Trimming removed 5 bases at V and 3 bases at J, with 2 bases between. There are 10 residues in the CDR3. The full variable domain, its missing parts supplied by reference TRBV7-9 and TRBJ2-7, is DTGVSQNPRHKITKRGQNVTFRCDPISEHNRLYWYRQTLGQGPEFLTYFQNEAQLEKSRLLSDRFSAERPKGSFSTLEIQRTEQGDSAMYLCASSGYEQYFGPGTRLTVT.

The V and J genes are TRBV27 and TRBJ1-5, with D uncertain. CDR1 and CDR2 from the germline V gene are MNHEY and SMNVEV (reference sequence). The length of the CDR3 is 13 residues. V shed 2 bases and J shed 1 base, with 3 bases lying between them. CDR3 amino acids: CASSLDSNQPQHF. CDR3 DNA sequence: TGTGCCAGCAGTTTAGACAGCAATCAGCCCCAGCATTTT.

The chain carries TRBV28 and TRBJ1-1; tentative D call: TRBD1 (5 bases). V was shortened by 5 bases and J by 1 base, with 14 bases between the two germline ends. The CDR3 spans 15 residues. Germline-derived CDR1 and CDR2 are MDHEN and SYDVKM. CDR3 amino acids: CASSTGDGRNTEAFF. The CDR3 DNA follows: TGTGCCAGCAGTACCGGGGACGGTAGGAACACTGAAGCTTTCTTT. The whole variable domain, filled in from reference TRBV28 and TRBJ1-1, reads DVKVTQSSRYLVKRTGEKVFLECVQDMDHENMFWYRQDPGLGLRLIYFSYDVKMKEKGDIPEGYSVSREKKERFSLILESASTNQTSMYLCASSTGDGRNTEAFFGQGTRLTVV.

The CDR3 loop is CASSTGANVLTF. The CDR3 DNA sequence: TGTGCCAGTAGTACTGGGGCCAACGTCCTGACTTTC. This chain links TRBV19 with TRBJ2-6; unclear D gene. Germline V gene sequence: CDR1 LNHDA, CDR2 SQIVND (reference sequence). The CDR3 extends over 12 amino acids. Trimming left V 4 bases short and J 2 bases short, with 0 bases between. Variable domain in full (rest from reference TRBV19 and TRBJ2-6): DGGITQSPKYLFRKEGQNVTLSCEQNLNHDAMYWYRQDPGQGLRLIYYSQIVNDFQKGDIAEGYSVSREKKESFPLTVTSAQKNPTAFYLCASSTGANVLTFGAGSRLTVL.

This clone was seen a few times. The chain couples TRBV5-6 to TRBJ1-3; the D gene is possibly TRBD1 (5 bases). CDR3 length equals 15 residues. Trimming pared 4 bases from V and 0 bases from J, leaving 11 bases between. Germline loops: CDR1 SGHDT, CDR2 YYEEEE. CDR3 amino acids: CASSRSQVSGNTIYF. CDR3 bases: TGTGCCAGCAGCCGATCACAGGTCTCTGGAAACACCATATATTTT.

The chain joins TRBV18 to TRBJ2-6; D unresolved. Germline V gene sequence: CDR1 KGHSH, CDR2 LQKENI. The ends were cut back, 3 bases at V and 0 bases at J, with 6 bases in the middle. The CDR3 totals 15 residues. The CDR3 spells CASSPLLSGANVLTF. CDR3 nucleotide sequence: TGTGCCAGCTCACCTCTTCTCTCTGGGGCCAACGTCCTGACTTTC.

The chain has TRBV28 and TRBJ1-1, with a tentative D call TRBD1 (5 bases). Germline CDR1 is MDHEN and CDR2 is SYDVKM. With 2 bases removed from V and 6 bases from J, the gap between germline ends came to 25 bases. The CDR3 is 18 residues long. The CDR3 nucleotides read TGTGCCAGCAGTTTAGGGTATCCCCTGGACAAATCTGGACCTGAAGCTTTCTTT. Its translation is CASSLGYPLDKSGPEAFF.

This clone was counted between two and nine times. The CDR3 region has the DNA TGTGCCAGCCAGGGGTCCTCGAACACTGAAGCTTTCTTT. Residues: CASQGSSNTEAFF. The chain employs TRBV10-3 and TRBJ1-1; D is possibly TRBD1 (6 bases). Per germline, CDR1 ENHRY and CDR2 SYGVKD. The CDR3 runs 13 residues. Trimming removed 10 bases from V and 1 base from J, with 13 bases in between.

The J gene is TRBJ1-1, the V gene TRBV5-6; D ambiguous. Germline CDR1 SGHDT, CDR2 YYEEEE. The CDR3 sequence is 14 residues long. V was pared by 3 bases and J by 7 bases, with 16 bases between. The CDR3 coding sequence is TGTGCCAGCAGCTGGAGGACGGAAGCCATTGAAGCTTTCTTT. This sequence encodes CASSWRTEAIEAFF.

The chain has TRBV19 and TRBJ1-5, with a possible D match to TRBD1 (6 bases). In germline, CDR1 is LNHDA, CDR2 SQIVND (reference sequence). The CDR3 has 15 residues. Trimming removed 3 bases at V and 7 bases at J, with 16 bases between. DNA for the CDR3: TGTGCCAGTAGTATTTGGGGGCCGGGCGGGCAGCCCCAGCATTTT. It is translated as CASSIWGPGGQPQHF.

The chain recombines TRBV18 with TRBJ2-7, with D tentatively TRBD2 (5 bases). V was cut by 3 bases and J by 6 bases, with 15 bases left in between. This CDR3 spans 14 amino acids. Germline CDR1 and CDR2: KGHSH and LQKENI. CDR3 in amino acids: CASSPAASRLEQYV. The DNA of the CDR3 is TGTGCCAGCTCACCGGCGGCTAGCCGGCTCGAGCAGTACGTC.

The J gene is TRBJ2-1, the V gene TRBV6-5, with no clear D. Germline CDR1 and CDR2: MNHEY and SVGAGI. Trimming cost V 5 bases and J 6 bases, with 17 bases left between them. CDR3 length equals 15 residues. CDR3 in amino acids: CASSRDPTEPNEQFF. The CDR3 coding sequence is TGTGCCAGCAGTCGAGACCCCACGGAACCCAATGAGCAGTTCTTC.

V usage is TRBV7-2 and J usage is TRBJ2-3; 7 nucleotides align to TRBD1. Germline V lookup: CDR1 SGHTA, CDR2 FQGNSA. This CDR3 comprises 17 residues. With 0 bases clipped from V and 7 bases from J, the junction kept 13 bases outside the gene matches. The CDR3 nucleotides read TGTGCCAGCAGCTTAGCTTCCGGGACAGTGAGGGATTATACGCAGTATTTT. Amino acids: CASSLASGTVRDYTQYF.

The chain carries TRBV19 and TRBJ1-2; no clear D gene. Germline loops: CDR1 LNHDA, CDR2 SQIVND (reference sequence). The CDR3 contains 14 residues. V lost 4 bases to trimming and J lost 4 bases, with 13 bases between them. CDR3 sequence: CASSRDLALYGYTF. Here the CDR3 DNA reads TGTGCCAGTAGTAGAGACCTGGCCCTCTATGGCTACACCTTC.

J is TRBJ2-1 and V is TRBV7-8; possibly TRBD1 for D (6 bases). Trimming left V 6 bases short and J 9 bases short, with 12 bases between. The V gene's germline CDR1 is SGHVS and CDR2 FQNEAQ. There are 12 residues in the CDR3. CDR3 DNA sequence: TGTGCCAGCAGTCAGGGGTCCGGTGAGCAGTTCTTC. Translation: CASSQGSGEQFF.

CDR3 protein: CVSGRSLGIETQYF. CDR3 DNA: TGTGTTAGCGGGAGGTCCCTGGGAATCGAGACCCAGTACTTC. The chain employs TRBV2 and TRBJ2-5, with TRBD2 identical over 10 bases. This CDR3 comprises 14 residues. Per the germline V gene, CDR1 is SNHLY and CDR2 is FYNNEI.

This sequence joins TRBV5-6 and TRBJ1-2; 9 positions agree with TRBD1. Germline V gene sequence: CDR1 SGHDT, CDR2 YYEEEE. The V segment lost 7 bases and the J segment 7 bases; nucleotides outside the gene matches: 5. This CDR3 has 12 amino acids. In nucleotides, the CDR3 is TGTGCCAGCGGTACAGGGGGCCGTGGCTACACCTTC. Translating it yields CASGTGGRGYTF.

CDR3 sequence reads: CASSEDRSTNEKLFF. CDR3 DNA: TGTGCCAGCAGTGAAGACAGGTCAACTAATGAAAAACTGTTTTTT. The chain joins TRBV2 to TRBJ1-4; tentatively, D is TRBD1 (5 bases). The V and J ends lost 1 base and 0 bases respectively, with 6 bases between them. The CDR3 sequence is 15 residues long. Germline loops: CDR1 SNHLY, CDR2 FYNNEI.

This chain joins TRBV7-2 and TRBJ2-3; no clear D. The CDR3 sequence is 14 residues long. Per the germline V gene, CDR1 is SGHTA and CDR2 is FQGNSA. Trimming removed 3 bases from V and 3 bases from J, with 10 bases in between. The CDR3 bases are TGTGCCAGCAGCTTCCGACTGCTTACAGATACGCAGTATTTT. It is translated as CASSFRLLTDTQYF.

V is TRBV6-1 and J is TRBJ2-7; D tentatively reads TRBD1 or TRBD2 (5 bases each). The germline V and J ends were trimmed by 5 bases and 3 bases, with 11 bases remaining between them. This CDR3 region has 13 residues. Germline CDR1 is MNHNS and CDR2 is SASEGT. The CDR3 sequence is CASSPGTDYEQYV. As DNA, the CDR3 is TGTGCCAGCAGTCCAGGGACGGACTACGAGCAGTACGTC.

This clone was observed once. The CDR3 nucleotides are TGCGCCAGCAGCTTGGCCGGGACAGGAGAAGGGGATACGCAGTATTTT. Protein product: CASSLAGTGEGDTQYF. The V and J genes are TRBV5-1 and TRBJ2-3; 8 nucleotides agree with TRBD1. The CDR3 totals 16 residues. Germline values: CDR1 SGHRS, CDR2 YFSETQ. Germline trimming cut 0 bases from V and 6 bases from J; bases unmatched to any gene: 9.

In nucleotides, the CDR3 is TGCGCCAGCAGCTTGGAACCACTAGCGGGAGGGAACCTCTACGAGCAGTACTTC. It specifies CASSLEPLAGGNLYEQYF. This rearrangement joins TRBV5-1 to TRBJ2-7; 13 nucleotides line up with TRBD2. The CDR3 extends over 18 amino acids. Trimming at V came to 0 bases and at J to 3 bases, leaving 9 bases not matched to a gene. Germline V lookup: CDR1 SGHRS, CDR2 YFSETQ.

The chain couples TRBV5-4 to TRBJ2-1, with 10 bases that match TRBD1. CDR1 is SGHNT, CDR2 YYREEE, per germline (reference sequence). The CDR3 loop spans 17 amino acids. Losses at the gene ends were 2 bases for V and 7 bases for J; bases not matched to a gene: 12. The CDR3 coding sequence is TGTGCCAGCAGCTTCACCCTCATGTCGGACAGGGGGAATGAGCAGTTCTTC. This gives the protein CASSFTLMSDRGNEQFF. The variable domain in full, with the rest retrieved from reference TRBV5-4 and TRBJ2-1, is ETGVTQSPTHLIKTRGQQVTLRCSSQSGHNTVSWYQQALGQGPQFIFQYYREEENGRGNFPPRFSGLQFPNYSSELNVNALELDDSALYLCASSFTLMSDRGNEQFFGPGTRLTVL.

V gene TRBV28 combines with J gene TRBJ2-5; D could derive from TRBD1 or TRBD2 (5 bases each). V was trimmed by 3 bases and J by 6 bases, leaving 17 bases between them. Germline CDR1 and CDR2: MDHEN and SYDVKM. CDR3 length: 15 amino acids. CDR3 sequence: CASSFSGTSGKTQYF. The CDR3 region has the DNA TGTGCCAGCAGTTTCTCAGGGACGAGTGGGAAGACCCAGTACTTC.

The genes are TRBV6-5 and TRBJ1-2, with D tentatively TRBD1 (6 bases). CDR1 is MNHEY and CDR2 is SVGAGI in the germline V gene. Trimming cost V 11 bases and J 8 bases, with 15 bases left between them. The CDR3 runs 11 residues. For the CDR3, the DNA is TGTGCCTCCCAGGGGTGGAACGGCTACACCTTC. Translating it yields CASQGWNGYTF.